The 2 T cell receptor beta chains reported below all come from one sample, sequenced in a study of blood T cell repertoires in COVID-19. Data came from immunoSEQ multiplex PCR; TCRdb stores just in-frame clones and leaves some out. The repertoire includes 120,000 to 150,000 clones, about four fifths of them detected once, and 6.5% to 8.5% sits in the top ten. Sample: peripheral blood. These receptors came from a human donor with acute or convalescent COVID-19. The donor label of this sample is uncertain.

The genes are TRBV20-1 and TRBJ1-2; 8 nucleotides line up with TRBD1. Germline CDR1 reads DFQATT; CDR2 reads SNEGSKA (reference sequence). Trimming cost V 6 bases and J 4 bases; bases outside gene matches: 1. This CDR3 comprises 11 residues. The CDR3 nucleotides are TGCAGTGCGGGGACAGGCTATGGCTACACCTTC. It codes for CSAGTGYGYTF.

The rearrangement joins TRBV9 to TRBJ1-4; maybe TRBD1 (5 bases). V gave up 5 bases and J gave up 5 bases, with 16 bases separating them. Germline V gene lookup returns CDR1 SGDLS and CDR2 YYNGEE. The CDR3 covers 15 residues. CDR3 loop: CASSPGGEGNEKLFF. The DNA for the CDR3 is TGTGCCAGCAGTCCCGGAGGGGAGGGGAATGAAAAACTGTTTTTT.